Presented here are 9 T cell receptor beta chains from one specimen sequenced in a study of cytomegalovirus exposure and HLA in healthy donors. Use of 60 Vbeta and 13 Jbeta primers characterized the PCR. TCRdb's table, derived via immunoSEQ multiplex PCR, lists solely in-frame clones and lacks some. The sample shows about 120,000 clones, roughly 80% of them seen only once. Sample: PBMCs. These receptors were obtained from a man over 45 in good health and CMV-seropositive.

This clone was seen only a few times. The V gene is TRBV30, the J gene TRBJ2-7, with D possibly being TRBD1 (6 bases). Trimming shortened V by 3 bases and J by 6 bases, and 12 bases separated the two germline ends. The CDR3 totals 12 residues. CDR1 and CDR2 from the germline V gene are GTSNPN and SVGIG (reference sequence). The CDR3 region has the DNA TGTGCCTGGAGCCCGGGACAAGCCGAGCAGTACTTC. It specifies CAWSPGQAEQYF.

The chain carries TRBV28 and TRBJ2-3, with 12 nucleotides matching TRBD2. Per germline, CDR1 MDHEN and CDR2 SYDVKM. The CDR3 spans 14 residues. Trimming removed 5 bases from V and 11 bases from J; junction bases left unmatched: 8. DNA of the CDR3: TGTGCCAGCAGTCTAGCGGGGGGGCAGCGGGAGCAGTATTTT. Protein sequence: CASSLAGGQREQYF.

This sequence joins TRBV30 and TRBJ2-7; D unresolved. V gave up 5 bases and J gave up 8 bases, with 13 bases separating them. The CDR3 has 11 amino acids. Germline V gene sequence: CDR1 GTSNPN, CDR2 SVGIG (reference sequence). The CDR3 is CAWGTTPKQYF. DNA for the CDR3: TGTGCCTGGGGCACGACTCCGAAGCAGTACTTC.

The chain recombines TRBV7-6 with TRBJ1-5; 9 bases align to TRBD1. This CDR3 spans 15 amino acids. Germline-derived CDR1 and CDR2 are SGHVS and FNYEAQ. V lost 1 base, J lost 7 bases, and 5 bases stayed unmatched. The CDR3 loop is CASSLDRGHGQPQHF. CDR3 DNA sequence: TGTGCCAGCAGCTTAGACAGGGGGCATGGACAGCCCCAGCATTTT. Combining the CDR3 with reference TRBV7-6 and TRBJ1-5 gives the whole variable domain GAGVSQSPRYKVTKRGQDVALRCDPISGHVSLYWYRQALGQGPEFLTYFNYEAQQDKSGLPNDRFSAERPEGSISTLTIQRTEQRDSAMYRCASSLDRGHGQPQHFGDGTRLSIL.

The J gene is TRBJ2-2, the V gene TRBV2, with 8 nucleotides matching TRBD1. This CDR3 is built from 15 residues. CDR1 and CDR2 from the germline V gene are SNHLY and FYNNEI. Germline trimming cut 6 bases from V and 1 base from J; bases unmatched to any gene: 4. The DNA for the CDR3 is TGTGCCAGCAGCGGACAGGGCTGGAACACCGGGGAGCTGTTTTTT. This codes for CASSGQGWNTGELFF.

This clone was seen a single time. The rearrangement uses TRBV4-2 and TRBJ2-1, with 7 bases matching TRBD2. With V trimmed by 2 bases and J by 2 bases, 6 bases remained unmatched. Germline V lookup: CDR1 LGHNA, CDR2 YNFKEQ. The CDR3 has 16 amino acids. CDR3 amino acids: CASSQQGGGTYNEQFF. Here the CDR3 DNA reads TGTGCCAGCAGCCAACAGGGCGGGGGTACCTACAATGAGCAGTTCTTC.

There are a few counts of this clone. This chain joins TRBV27 and TRBJ1-1; 7 bases line up with TRBD1. The CDR3 extends over 15 amino acids. V gave up 6 bases and J gave up 5 bases; unmatched junction bases: 12. The germline CDR1 and CDR2 sequences are MNHEY and SMNVEV (reference sequence). This chain's CDR3 is CASRPRQGLATEAFF. CDR3 coding DNA: TGTGCCAGCAGGCCAAGACAGGGTTTAGCGACTGAAGCTTTCTTT.

The chain couples TRBV6-1 to TRBJ2-5; TRBD1 might be the D (6 bases). V was pared by 0 bases and J by 3 bases, with 17 bases between. The CDR3 totals 17 residues. The germline CDR1 and CDR2 sequences are MNHNS and SASEGT. The DNA of the CDR3 is TGTGCCAGCAGTGAAGCGTTTAGGCAGGGGAAGAAAGAGACCCAGTACTTC. Encoded protein: CASSEAFRQGKKETQYF.

This chain connects TRBV4-3 to TRBJ2-3, with 7 bases that match TRBD2. There are 17 residues in the CDR3. V lost 0 bases to trimming and J lost 4 bases; unmatched junction nucleotides: 10. CDR1 is LGHNA and CDR2 is YSLEER in the germline V gene. The CDR3 reads CASSQDLRQGGADTQYF. CDR3 coding DNA: TGCGCCAGCAGCCAAGATTTAAGGCAGGGAGGGGCAGATACGCAGTATTTT.